The entry that follows covers one TCR beta chain sequence. The antigen remains unidentified. These data come from a study of regulatory dendritic cells for organ transplantation. Study-level findings and limits: Memory T cells were less diverse than naive, with memory CD8+ most oligoclonal.

Only in-frame clones appear in the TCRdb table, and some are missing; sequencing was by immunoSEQ multiplex PCR. Counted here are 9,000 to 13,000 clones, approximately 70% occurring once; the ten biggest clones make up approximately 20%. CDR1 and CDR2 (germline): SGHVS, FNYEAQ. CDR3 length: 15 amino acids. V trimming: 4 bases; J trimming: 5 bases; junction bases outside the gene matches: 5. Sequences were obtained from memory CD8+ T cells from blood. Subset described: CD45RO+ memory T cells. The chain combines TRBV7-6 with TRBJ2-2; 9 bases fit TRBD1. This TCR was sampled from a human donor in good health. In DNA form, the CDR3 reads TGTGCCAGCAGCTCCGGGACAGGGTATACCGGGGAGCTGTTTTTT. This translates into CASSSGTGYTGELFF.